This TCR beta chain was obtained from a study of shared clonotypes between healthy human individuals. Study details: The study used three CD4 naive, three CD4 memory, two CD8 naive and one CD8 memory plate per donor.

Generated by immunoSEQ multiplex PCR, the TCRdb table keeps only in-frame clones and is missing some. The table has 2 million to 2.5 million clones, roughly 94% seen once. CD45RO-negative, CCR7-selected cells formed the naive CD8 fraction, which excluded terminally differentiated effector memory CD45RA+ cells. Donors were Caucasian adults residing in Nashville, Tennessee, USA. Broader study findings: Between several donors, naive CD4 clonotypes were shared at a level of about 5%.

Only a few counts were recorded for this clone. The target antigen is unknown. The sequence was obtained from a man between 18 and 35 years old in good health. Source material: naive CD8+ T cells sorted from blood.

The CDR3, as DNA: TGCAGTGCCCGCAGGGGACATGGCTACACCTTC. Its protein is CSARRGHGYTF. The chain couples TRBV20-1 to TRBJ1-2; possibly TRBD1 for D (6 bases). The V gene's germline CDR1 is DFQATT and CDR2 SNEGSKA (reference sequence). Trimming left V 6 bases short and J 6 bases short, with 11 bases between. This CDR3 is built from 11 residues.